In its sample, the clone carrying this T cell receptor beta chain was seen many times. Its antigen is unknown. This sample stems from a study of identical twins. Study-level points and caveats: Donors were not followed over many years; analysis was cross-sectional. Sharing of beta out-of-frame sequences by twins showed a weaker excess.

Template switching created a universal primer site, and the cDNA included unique molecular identifiers. Via MiXCR, TCRdb re-called the 5' RACE reads, giving one row per CDR3 protein. The table has roughly 240,000 distinct CDR3 sequences, 6% to 8.5% seen once. Germline V gene sequence: CDR1 SEHNR, CDR2 FQNEAQ (reference sequence). The V gene lost 0 bases and the J gene lost 2 bases, with 10 bases spanning the gap. CDR3 length: 16 amino acids. These sequences were also reported in another study, on yellow fever vaccine responses in identical twins.

This TCR derives from a woman aged 18-30 years in good health. The sequenced material came from CD8+ T cells sorted from blood. The chain carries TRBV7-9 and TRBJ2-2; no definite D call. This chain's CDR3 is CASSLARHINTGELFF. The CDR3 bases are TGTGCCAGCAGCTTAGCTCGACACATAAACACCGGGGAGCTGTTTTTT. Variable domain in full (rest from reference TRBV7-9 and TRBJ2-2): DTGVSQNPRHKITKRGQNVTFRCDPISEHNRLYWYRQTLGQGPEFLTYFQNEAQLEKSRLLSDRFSAERPKGSFSTLEIQRTEQGDSAMYLCASSLARHINTGELFFGEGSRLTVL.